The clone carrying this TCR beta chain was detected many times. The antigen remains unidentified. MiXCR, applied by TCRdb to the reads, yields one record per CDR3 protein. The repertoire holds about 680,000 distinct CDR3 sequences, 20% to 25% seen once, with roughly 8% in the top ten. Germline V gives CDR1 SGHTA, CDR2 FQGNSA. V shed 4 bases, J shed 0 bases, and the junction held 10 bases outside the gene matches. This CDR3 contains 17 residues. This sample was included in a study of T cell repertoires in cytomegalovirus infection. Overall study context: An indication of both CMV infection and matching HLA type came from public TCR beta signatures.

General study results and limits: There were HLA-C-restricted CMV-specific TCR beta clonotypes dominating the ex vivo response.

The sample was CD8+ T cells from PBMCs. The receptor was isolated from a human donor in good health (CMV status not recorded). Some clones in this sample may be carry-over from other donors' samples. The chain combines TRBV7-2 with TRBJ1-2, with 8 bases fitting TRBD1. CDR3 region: CASSSPGQETTNYGYTF. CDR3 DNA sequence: TGTGCCAGCAGCTCACCGGGACAGGAAACTACTAACTATGGCTACACCTTC.